Presented here are 30 T cell receptor beta chains from one specimen sequenced in a study of OX40 agonist ivuxolimab in advanced cancers. This table comes from immunoSEQ multiplex PCR, and its TCRdb copy is limited to in-frame clones, with some not included. The sample includes fewer than 45,000 clones, more than 75% of them seen just once. The sample consisted of CD4+ or CD8+ T cells sorted from blood, taken in a trial of the OX40 agonist ivuxolimab. These receptors were taken from an adult with an advanced solid tumor such as melanoma, head and neck, liver or kidney cancer.

The rearrangement links TRBV28 to TRBJ1-2; D call uncertain. CDR1 is MDHEN and CDR2 is SYDVKM in the germline V gene. Trimming removed 6 bases at V and 5 bases at J, with 7 bases between. This CDR3 contains 11 residues. The CDR3 nucleotides read TGTGCCAGCAGGTTGGGGTATGGCTACACCTTC. Its translation is CASRLGYGYTF.

The chain is built from TRBV10-3 and TRBJ2-3; TRBD1 is a possible D gene (5 bases). The CDR3 has 14 residues. Germline loops: CDR1 ENHRY, CDR2 SYGVKD. The V gene lost 0 bases and the J gene lost 6 bases, with 10 bases spanning the gap. The CDR3 DNA reads as TGTGCCATCAGTGAGTCCCGACAGACCGATACGCAGTATTTT. This gives the protein CAISESRQTDTQYF.

CDR3 residues: CASSVGRGIYGYTF. The CDR3 DNA is TGTGCCAGCAGCGTAGGTAGGGGAATTTATGGCTACACCTTC. This chain links TRBV9 with TRBJ1-2, with a tentative D call TRBD1 (5 bases). V was trimmed by 0 bases and J by 5 bases, leaving 11 bases between them. The CDR3 has 14 residues. Germline V lookup: CDR1 SGDLS, CDR2 YYNGEE.

The CDR3 here is CASSSREGNGYTF. CDR3 DNA: TGTGCCAGCAGCTCCAGGGAAGGCAATGGCTACACCTTC. The chain employs TRBV7-3 and TRBJ1-2; tentative D call: TRBD1 (5 bases). Germline V CDR1 and CDR2: SGHTA, FQGTGA. The CDR3 loop spans 13 amino acids. V lost 4 bases to trimming and J lost 6 bases, with 12 bases between them.

The CDR3 here is CASSGDRGGTEAFF. The CDR3, as DNA: TGTGCCAGTAGTGGGGACAGGGGAGGCACTGAAGCTTTCTTT. V and J are TRBV19 and TRBJ1-1; 10 bases match TRBD1. This CDR3 contains 14 residues. CDR1 is LNHDA and CDR2 is SQIVND in the germline V gene (reference sequence). The V gene end was trimmed by 5 bases and the J gene end by 4 bases; junction bases not matched to a gene: 4. Together with reference TRBV19 and TRBJ1-1, the CDR3 gives the full variable domain: DGGITQSPKYLFRKEGQNVTLSCEQNLNHDAMYWYRQDPGQGLRLIYYSQIVNDFQKGDIAEGYSVSREKKESFPLTVTSAQKNPTAFYLCASSGDRGGTEAFFGQGTRLTVV.

The sample holds a few counts of this clone. The chain carries TRBV5-1 and TRBJ2-7; 7 bases map to TRBD2. Per the germline V gene, CDR1 is SGHRS and CDR2 is YFSETQ. The CDR3 extends over 15 amino acids. J was trimmed by 0 bases and V by 4 bases; bases with no gene match: 7. This CDR3 reads CASSKAGTNSYEQYF. CDR3 DNA: TGCGCCAGCAGCAAAGCCGGGACTAACTCCTACGAGCAGTACTTC.

The chain has TRBV21-1 and TRBJ2-7; the table assigns TRBD1, which was not confirmed against the DNA. TRBV21-1 is recorded as a pseudogene. This CDR3 is built from 14 residues. This CDR3 is CASSIRTAPYEQYV. DNA of the CDR3: TGTGCCAGCAGCATCCGGACAGCACCTTACGAGCAGTACGTC.

V usage is TRBV10-3 and J usage is TRBJ2-1; D is undetermined. V shed 3 bases and J shed 5 bases, with 5 bases lying between them. The CDR3 totals 12 residues. CDR1 is ENHRY and CDR2 is SYGVKD in the germline V gene. The CDR3 DNA is TGTGCCATCAGTGAACACAACAATGAGCAGTTCTTC. Protein product: CAISEHNNEQFF.

The chain couples TRBV7-9 to TRBJ1-1, with a possible D match to TRBD1 (5 bases). The CDR3 extends over 14 amino acids. Trimming removed 3 bases at V and 8 bases at J, with 16 bases between. Germline V gives CDR1 SEHNR, CDR2 FQNEAQ (reference sequence). The DNA for the CDR3 is TGTGCCAGCAGCTTCGTGGACATCCAAAAAGAAGCTTTCTTT. Translated, it gives CASSFVDIQKEAFF.

The chain has TRBV30 and TRBJ2-5, with unresolved D. The CDR3 covers 13 residues. The germline gives CDR1 GTSNPN, CDR2 SVGIG (reference sequence). Trimming removed 0 bases at V and 5 bases at J, with 10 bases between. CDR3 coding DNA: TGTGCCTGGAGTGTACTGTTGGGGGAGACCCAGTACTTC. Translating it yields CAWSVLLGETQYF.

The chain joins TRBV18 to TRBJ1-2; the D is unclear. CDR1 KGHSH and CDR2 LQKENI come from the germline V gene. The CDR3 loop spans 13 amino acids. V shed 2 bases and J shed 8 bases, with 12 bases lying between them. CDR3 sequence (DNA): TGTGCCAGCTCACCAAGTCCTCTCTGGGGCTACACCTTC. It specifies CASSPSPLWGYTF. Full variable domain (remainder filled in from reference TRBV18 and TRBJ1-2): NAGVMQNPRHLVRRRGQEARLRCSPMKGHSHVYWYRQLPEEGLKFMVYLQKENIIDESGMPKERFSAEFPKEGPSILRIQQVVRGDSAAYFCASSPSPLWGYTFGSGTRLTVV.

This sequence joins TRBV10-1 and TRBJ1-2; possible D gene TRBD1, 5 bases. The germline gives CDR1 WNHNN, CDR2 SYGVQD (reference sequence). V was trimmed by 1 base and J by 7 bases, leaving 10 bases between them. The CDR3 consists of 13 residues. CDR3 sequence (DNA): TGCGCCAGCAGTGAGTACAGGATAGGTGGCTACACCTTC. It encodes CASSEYRIGGYTF.

V and J are TRBV27 and TRBJ2-1; no clear D. Germline CDR1 MNHEY, CDR2 SMNVEV (reference sequence). Deletions cut 3 bases from V and 9 bases from J, with 9 bases between. This CDR3 region has 12 residues. CDR3 amino acids: CASSFGRSEQFF. In DNA form, the CDR3 reads TGTGCCAGCAGTTTTGGACGGAGTGAGCAGTTCTTC.

The chain carries TRBV19 and TRBJ1-2, with 7 positions matching TRBD1. The CDR3 runs 17 residues. Germline CDR1 reads LNHDA; CDR2 reads SQIVND (reference sequence). V dropped 5 bases and J dropped 4; count of bases not matched to a gene: 16. The CDR3 region has the DNA TGTGCCAGTAGTTCACCGGGACGGAGCAGGGGGGGCTATGGCTACACCTTC. Translating it yields CASSSPGRSRGGYGYTF.

J is TRBJ2-2 and V is TRBV2, with a weak D call TRBD2 (7 bases). This CDR3 contains 15 residues. Deletions cut 9 bases from V and 4 bases from J, with 18 bases between. Germline V gives CDR1 SNHLY, CDR2 FYNNEI. CDR3: CARRGGAVSTGELFF. The CDR3 bases are TGTGCCAGAAGGGGGGGGGCCGTCTCCACCGGGGAGCTGTTTTTT.

V gene TRBV5-1 combines with J gene TRBJ1-4; a weak D match, TRBD1 (6 bases). Per germline, CDR1 SGHRS and CDR2 YFSETQ. This CDR3 has 18 amino acids. The V end lost 4 bases, the J end lost 0 bases, and 19 bases lay between the germline ends. This CDR3 is CASSLVPGGPATNEKLFF. The CDR3 DNA reads as TGCGCCAGCAGCCTCGTCCCGGGGGGGCCCGCAACTAATGAAAAACTGTTTTTT.

This clone was seen ten or more times. The rearrangement joins TRBV7-2 to TRBJ1-6; D is unclear. CDR3 length: 12 residues. Trimming took 8 bases from V and 2 from J, leaving 4 bases between them. Germline loops: CDR1 SGHTA, CDR2 FQGNSA. The CDR3 protein is CASGPYNSPLHF. CDR3 in DNA: TGTGCCAGCGGGCCCTATAATTCACCCCTCCACTTT.

This clone occurred a few times. The gene calls are TRBV11-2 and TRBJ1-1; D is ambiguous. CDR1 is SGHAT, CDR2 FQNNGV, per germline. This CDR3 has 13 residues. Trimming took off 3 bases at V and 3 bases at J, with 8 bases between the two ends. The CDR3 DNA reads as TGTGCCAGCAGCTTTAAGGGATACACTGAAGCTTTCTTT. As protein: CASSFKGYTEAFF.

This clone occurred once. The chain joins TRBV5-1 to TRBJ2-7; weak D call: TRBD2 (6 bases). Germline V CDR1 and CDR2: SGHRS, YFSETQ. The CDR3 contains 16 residues. V lost 0 bases and J 6 bases, leaving 19 bases between the germline ends. The CDR3 here is CASSLALSRWRGEQYF. CDR3 DNA sequence: TGCGCCAGCAGCTTGGCCCTAAGTCGATGGAGGGGCGAGCAGTACTTC.

The gene calls are TRBV6-5 and TRBJ1-1; D remains ambiguous. V shed 8 bases and J shed 6 bases, with 16 bases lying between them. The CDR3 has 13 residues. Germline values: CDR1 MNHEY, CDR2 SVGAGI. The DNA for the CDR3 is TGTGCCAGCCGACGTGGAGGGAGGGCTGAAGCTTTCTTT. It specifies CASRRGGRAEAFF.

The chain recombines TRBV5-1 with TRBJ2-2; 9 bases align to TRBD2. V lost 4 bases to trimming and J lost 8 bases; unmatched junction nucleotides: 9. This CDR3 is built from 15 residues. Germline CDR1 is SGHRS and CDR2 is YFSETQ. CDR3 sequence: CASSPRSSGGGELFF. For the CDR3, the DNA is TGCGCCAGCAGCCCCCGGAGTAGCGGGGGTGGGGAGCTGTTTTTT.

This chain uses TRBV6-6 with TRBJ1-5; D is undetermined. Per germline, CDR1 MNHNY and CDR2 SVGAGI (reference sequence). CDR3 length equals 14 residues. The ends were cut back, 4 bases at V and 5 bases at J, with 12 bases in the middle. The CDR3 spells CASSSLGRDQPQHF. The CDR3 nucleotides read TGTGCCAGCAGTTCCCTCGGTCGGGATCAGCCCCAGCATTTT.

The chain links TRBV5-1 to TRBJ1-3; D gene unclear. Trimming removed 4 bases from V and 0 bases from J, with 11 bases in between. The germline gives CDR1 SGHRS, CDR2 YFSETQ. There are 15 residues in the CDR3. The CDR3 coding sequence is TGCGCCAGCAGCGACCCTGGGAGCTCTGGAAACACCATATATTTT. Translation: CASSDPGSSGNTIYF.

This sequence joins TRBV7-9 and TRBJ1-1, with unresolved D. Between the trimmed V and J ends, which lost 3 bases and 6 bases, there was a span of 8 bases. This CDR3 spans 12 amino acids. The germline V gene encodes CDR1 SEHNR and CDR2 FQNEAQ (reference sequence). CDR3 DNA sequence: TGTGCCAGCAGCTTGTTAGGTTCTGAAGCTTTCTTT. Translated: CASSLLGSEAFF.

This clone came up a few times. This chain joins TRBV5-4 and TRBJ2-5, with a weak D call TRBD2 (6 bases). This CDR3 contains 13 residues. V lost 0 bases, J lost 7 bases, and 10 bases lay in between. Germline values: CDR1 SGHNT, CDR2 YYREEE (reference sequence). The CDR3 loop reads CASSLGQAGTQYF. CDR3 in DNA: TGTGCCAGCAGCTTGGGACAAGCGGGGACCCAGTACTTC.

This clone turned up a few times. The rearrangement uses TRBV7-3 and TRBJ2-1; 7 bases align to TRBD1. This CDR3 is 15 amino acids long. The V segment lost 4 bases and the J segment 7 bases; nucleotides outside the gene matches: 10. Per germline, CDR1 SGHTA and CDR2 FQGTGA. The CDR3 sequence is CASSSGTAEMNEQFF. The CDR3 DNA follows: TGTGCCAGCAGCTCCGGGACAGCGGAGATGAATGAGCAGTTCTTC.

The chain links TRBV4-2 to TRBJ2-1, with 11 bases fitting TRBD2. The CDR3 totals 16 residues. The germline CDR1 and CDR2 sequences are LGHNA and YNFKEQ. Trimming took 4 bases from V and 4 from J; bases not matched to a gene: 6. In DNA form, the CDR3 reads TGTGCCAGCAGCCGTACAACTAGCGGGGGATACAATGAGCAGTTCTTC. Translation: CASSRTTSGGYNEQFF.

The chain links TRBV2 to TRBJ1-4; D is unclear. Trimming cost V 8 bases and J 5 bases, with 15 bases left between them. Germline lookup yields CDR1 SNHLY and CDR2 FYNNEI. The CDR3 runs to 14 residues. This CDR3 is CASQLPRGNEKLFF. The CDR3 DNA follows: TGTGCCAGCCAACTTCCTCGAGGGAATGAAAAACTGTTTTTT.

The genes are TRBV7-2 and TRBJ1-6; tentative D call: TRBD1 (6 bases). Germline V gene sequence: CDR1 SGHTA, CDR2 FQGNSA. CDR3 length equals 15 residues. V lost 6 bases and J lost 7, with 16 bases in between. This chain's CDR3 is CASSGAQGWNSPLHF. The CDR3 DNA is TGTGCCAGCAGTGGGGCTCAGGGGTGGAATTCACCCCTCCACTTT.

The CDR3, as DNA: TGTGCCAGCAGCTTCAAGGACCGGAATGAAAAACTGTTTTTT. It yields the protein CASSFKDRNEKLFF. V is TRBV4-2 and J is TRBJ1-4; no definite D call. V was pared by 5 bases and J by 5 bases, with 12 bases between. Germline CDR1 reads LGHNA; CDR2 reads YNFKEQ. CDR3 length: 14 residues.